The sequence of this TCR beta chain was determined in a study of human T cells and chemical hapten exposure. For this clonotype: A much larger clone is a single base away; this may be a read error.

Each cDNA molecule in the library carried unique molecular identifiers. One entry per CDR3 protein, called by TCRdb with MiXCR from the RACE reads. The sample lists tens of thousands of distinct CDR3 sequences, around 12% seen once, with 1.5% to 2.5% in the top ten. The sample's time point: pre-sensitization, week 0. Sample treatment: therapeutic diphenylcyclopropenone sensitization with weekly scalp DPC. Sequencing started from total RNA isolated from unfractionated whole blood. The CDR3 spans 14 residues. From germline, CDR1 is DFQATT and CDR2 SNEGSKA (reference sequence). V lost 3 bases to trimming and J lost 3 bases, with 12 bases between them.

V gene TRBV20-1 combines with J gene TRBJ2-4; no firm D call. This TCR was recovered from a middle-aged woman with alopecia areata. Some clones in this sample may be carry-over from other donors' samples. The sample here was whole blood, taken in connection with sensitization to the hapten diphenylcyclopropenone (DPC). The CDR3 here is CSASDWQDKNIQYF. The CDR3 DNA is TGCAGTGCTAGTGATTGGCAGGACAAAAACATTCAGTACTTC.